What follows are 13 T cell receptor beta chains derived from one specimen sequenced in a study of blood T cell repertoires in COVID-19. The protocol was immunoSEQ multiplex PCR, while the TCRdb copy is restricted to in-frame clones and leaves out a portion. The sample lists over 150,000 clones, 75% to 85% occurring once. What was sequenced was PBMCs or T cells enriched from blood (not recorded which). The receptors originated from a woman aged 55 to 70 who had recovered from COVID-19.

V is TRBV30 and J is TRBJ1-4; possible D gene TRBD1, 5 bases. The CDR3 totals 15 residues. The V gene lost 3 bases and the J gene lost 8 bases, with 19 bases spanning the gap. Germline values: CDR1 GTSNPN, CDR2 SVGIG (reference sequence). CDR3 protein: CAWRHPGVGAEKLFF. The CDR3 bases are TGTGCCTGGAGACATCCGGGGGTCGGGGCCGAAAAACTGTTTTTT. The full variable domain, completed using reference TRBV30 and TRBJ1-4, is SQTIHQWPATLVQPVGSPLSLECTVEGTSNPNLYWYRQAAGRGLQLLFYSVGIGQISSEVPQNLSASRPQDRQFILSSKKLLLSDSGFYLCAWRHPGVGAEKLFFGSGTQLSVL.

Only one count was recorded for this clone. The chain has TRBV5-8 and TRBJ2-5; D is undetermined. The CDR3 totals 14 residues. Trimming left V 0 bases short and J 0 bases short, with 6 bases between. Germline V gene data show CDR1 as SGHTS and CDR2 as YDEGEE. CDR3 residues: CASSLVSYQETQYF. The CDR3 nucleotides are TGTGCCAGCAGCTTGGTCTCTTACCAAGAGACCCAGTACTTC. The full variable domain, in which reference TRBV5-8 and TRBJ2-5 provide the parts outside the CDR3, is EAGVTQSPTHLIKTRGQQATLRCSPISGHTSVYWYQQALGLGLQFLLWYDEGEERNRGNFPPRFSGRQFPNYSSELNVNALELEDSALYLCASSLVSYQETQYFGPGTRLLVL.

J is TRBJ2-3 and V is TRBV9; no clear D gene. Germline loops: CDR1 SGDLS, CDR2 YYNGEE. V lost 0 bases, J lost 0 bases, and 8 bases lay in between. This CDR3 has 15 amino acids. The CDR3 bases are TGTGCCAGCAGCGTAGAGAGACATAGCACAGATACGCAGTATTTT. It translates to CASSVERHSTDTQYF.

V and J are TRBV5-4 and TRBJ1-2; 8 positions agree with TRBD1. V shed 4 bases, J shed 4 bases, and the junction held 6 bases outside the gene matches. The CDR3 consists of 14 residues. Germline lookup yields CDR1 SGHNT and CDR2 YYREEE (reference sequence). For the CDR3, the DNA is TGTGCCAGCAGCCAGGGACAGGCGGCCTATGGCTACACCTTC. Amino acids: CASSQGQAAYGYTF.

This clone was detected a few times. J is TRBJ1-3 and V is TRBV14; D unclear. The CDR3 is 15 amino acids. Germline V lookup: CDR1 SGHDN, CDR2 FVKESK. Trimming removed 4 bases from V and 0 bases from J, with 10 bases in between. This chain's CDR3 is CASSPLSISGNTIYF. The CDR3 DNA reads TGTGCCAGCAGCCCCCTTTCTATCTCTGGAAACACCATATATTTT.

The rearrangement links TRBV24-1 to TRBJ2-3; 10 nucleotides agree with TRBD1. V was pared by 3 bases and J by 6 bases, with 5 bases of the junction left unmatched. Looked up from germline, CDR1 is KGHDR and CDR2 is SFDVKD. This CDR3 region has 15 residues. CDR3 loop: CATSDAPGQGDTQYF. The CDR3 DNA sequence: TGTGCCACCAGTGATGCGCCGGGACAGGGGGATACGCAGTATTTT.

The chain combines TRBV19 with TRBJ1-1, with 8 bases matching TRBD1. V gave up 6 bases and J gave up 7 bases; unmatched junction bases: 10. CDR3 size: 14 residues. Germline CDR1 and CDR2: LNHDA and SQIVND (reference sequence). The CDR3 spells CASRIRGRQGEAFF. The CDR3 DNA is TGTGCCAGTAGGATCAGGGGGCGACAAGGTGAAGCTTTCTTT.

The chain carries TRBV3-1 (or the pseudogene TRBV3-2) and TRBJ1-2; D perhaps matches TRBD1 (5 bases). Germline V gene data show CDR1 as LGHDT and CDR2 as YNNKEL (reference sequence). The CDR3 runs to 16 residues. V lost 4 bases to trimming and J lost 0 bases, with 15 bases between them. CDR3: CASSLGGGASNYGYTF. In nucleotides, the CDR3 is TGTGCCAGCAGCCTTGGAGGAGGGGCCTCTAACTATGGCTACACCTTC.

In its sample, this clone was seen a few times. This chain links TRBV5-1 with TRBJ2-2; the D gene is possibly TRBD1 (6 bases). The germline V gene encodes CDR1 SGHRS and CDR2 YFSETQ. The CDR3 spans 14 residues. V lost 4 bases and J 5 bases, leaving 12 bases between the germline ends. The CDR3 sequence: CASSTIQGTGELFF. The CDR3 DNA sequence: TGCGCCAGCAGCACGATACAGGGAACCGGGGAGCTGTTTTTT.

The CDR3 DNA reads as TGTGCCAGCAGTGCCGGCCCAGGGCTTTCTGGAAACACCATATATTTT. Amino acids: CASSAGPGLSGNTIYF. This chain links TRBV27 with TRBJ1-3, with a tentative D call TRBD1 (5 bases). CDR1 and CDR2 from the germline V gene are MNHEY and SMNVEV (reference sequence). The V end lost 5 bases, the J end lost 1 base, and 15 bases lay between the germline ends. CDR3 size: 16 residues.

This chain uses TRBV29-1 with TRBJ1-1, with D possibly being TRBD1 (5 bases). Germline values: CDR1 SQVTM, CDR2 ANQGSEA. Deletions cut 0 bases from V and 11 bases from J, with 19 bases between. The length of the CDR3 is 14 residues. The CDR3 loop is CSVEDQHAGLGAFF. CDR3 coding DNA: TGCAGCGTTGAAGATCAACATGCGGGGCTCGGGGCTTTCTTT.

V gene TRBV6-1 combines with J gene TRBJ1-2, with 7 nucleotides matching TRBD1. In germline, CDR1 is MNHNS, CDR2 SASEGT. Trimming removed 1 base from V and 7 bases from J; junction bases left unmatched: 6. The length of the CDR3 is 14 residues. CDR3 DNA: TGTGCCAGCAGTGAAGTAGGGGGCGGTCGTGGCTACACCTTC. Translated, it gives CASSEVGGGRGYTF.

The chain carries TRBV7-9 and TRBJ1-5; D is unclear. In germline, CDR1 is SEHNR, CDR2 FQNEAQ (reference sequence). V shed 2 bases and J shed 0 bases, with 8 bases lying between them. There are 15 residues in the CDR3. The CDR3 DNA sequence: TGTGCCAGCAGCTTAACCGCGTATAGCAATCAGCCCCAGCATTTT. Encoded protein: CASSLTAYSNQPQHF. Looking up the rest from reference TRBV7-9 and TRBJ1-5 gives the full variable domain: DTGVSQNPRHKITKRGQNVTFRCDPISEHNRLYWYRQTLGQGPEFLTYFQNEAQLEKSRLLSDRFSAERPKGSFSTLEIQRTEQGDSAMYLCASSLTAYSNQPQHFGDGTRLSIL.